This T cell receptor (beta chain) was identified in a study of T cells in Graves' hyperthyroidism and ophthalmopathy. TCR beta CDR3 region amplification was performed from RNA transcripts. During a first-round RT-PCR of the TCR CDR3, the HTBI primer set was used. TCRdb itself ran the multiplex PCR reads through MiXCR, one entry per CDR3 protein. This table holds under 300,000 distinct CDR3 sequences, about an eighth found once. The CDR3 sequence is 15 residues long. Germline V lookup: CDR1 DFQATT, CDR2 SNEGSKA (reference sequence). The trim removed 0 bases at V and 5 bases at J, leaving 8 bases unmatched.

Material: blood. The TCR sequence derives from a woman in her twenties or thirties with Graves' hyperthyroidism that later progressed to Graves' ophthalmopathy. The gene calls are TRBV20-1 and TRBJ2-3, with 7 bases aligning to TRBD1. In DNA form, the CDR3 reads TGCAGTGCTAGAGATTTTAGGGGGCTTGAAGATACGCAGTATTTT. Its translation is CSARDFRGLEDTQYF.